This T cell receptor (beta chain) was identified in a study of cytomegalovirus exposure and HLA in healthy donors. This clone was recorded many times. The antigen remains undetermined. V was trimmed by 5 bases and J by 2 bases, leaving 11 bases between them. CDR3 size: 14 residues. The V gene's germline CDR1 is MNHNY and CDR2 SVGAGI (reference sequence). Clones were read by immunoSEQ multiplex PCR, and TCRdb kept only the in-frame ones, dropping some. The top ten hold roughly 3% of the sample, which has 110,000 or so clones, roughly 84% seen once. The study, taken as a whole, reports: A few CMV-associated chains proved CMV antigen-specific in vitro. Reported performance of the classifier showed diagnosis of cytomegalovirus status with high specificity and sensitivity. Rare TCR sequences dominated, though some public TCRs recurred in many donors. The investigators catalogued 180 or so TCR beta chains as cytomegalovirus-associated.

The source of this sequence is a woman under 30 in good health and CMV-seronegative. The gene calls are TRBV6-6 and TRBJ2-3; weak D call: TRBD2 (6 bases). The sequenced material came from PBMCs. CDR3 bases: TGTGCCAGCAGTAGGGACTTGGCCACAGATACGCAGTATTTT. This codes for CASSRDLATDTQYF.